This TCR beta chain was sequenced for a study of T-cell memory formation after mild COVID-19. Study-level information: TCR clusters largely stayed donor specific. Study conclusions and caveats: A subset of responding clones appeared in pre-infection memory, suggesting cross-reactive memory joined.

The trim removed 5 bases at V and 3 bases at J, leaving 9 bases unmatched. The germline gives CDR1 MNHNY, CDR2 SVGAGI (reference sequence). This CDR3 region has 16 residues. This clonotype was seen a handful of times. Its specificity is not known. TCRdb ran MiXCR on the 5' RACE reads and lists one entry per CDR3 protein. In the table there are about 400,000 distinct CDR3 sequences, more than 20% of which are singletons. The source of this sequence is an adult woman who had mild COVID-19 (a few samples of this study predate the infection). Cell type and time point are not known. The chain joins TRBV6-6 to TRBJ2-3, with TRBD1 matching over 9 bases. Sample: PBMCs or a T cell subset sorted from them (not recorded which). The CDR3 DNA is TGTGCCAGCAGTGAACAGGGGGCTGCGAAAACAGATACGCAGTATTTT. Its protein is CASSEQGAAKTDTQYF.